These 26 T cell receptor beta chains were sequenced from one sample in a study of blood T cell repertoires in COVID-19. TCRdb keeps only in-frame clones here, not all; method: immunoSEQ multiplex PCR. The sample carries around 250,000 clones, 88% recorded once. The sequenced sample consisted of PBMCs or T cells enriched from blood (not recorded which). The receptor set was obtained from a woman in her thirties or forties with acute COVID-19.

In nucleotides, the CDR3 is TGTGCCAGCAGCGCTGGGACAGGGGACGAGCAGTACTTC. Its translation: CASSAGTGDEQYF. This rearrangement joins TRBV5-6 to TRBJ2-7, with TRBD1 identical over 10 bases. The germline gives CDR1 SGHDT, CDR2 YYEEEE. The ends lost 4 bases at V and 5 bases at J; junction bases unmatched: 3. This CDR3 region has 13 residues.

The rearrangement uses TRBV25-1 and TRBJ1-4, with D uncertain. The CDR3 extends over 14 amino acids. V dropped 5 bases and J dropped 5 bases, with 12 bases sitting between them. Germline V lookup: CDR1 MGHDK, CDR2 SYGVNS. CDR3 amino acids: CASSLYGLNEKLFF. CDR3 sequence (DNA): TGTGCCAGCAGTTTATACGGGTTGAATGAAAAACTGTTTTTT.

The chain recombines TRBV4-1 with TRBJ2-1, with TRBD1 matching over 10 bases. CDR1 is MGHRA, CDR2 YSYEKL, per germline. This CDR3 is 15 amino acids long. Trimming removed 5 bases from V and 7 bases from J; junction bases left unmatched: 8. In DNA, the CDR3 is TGCGCCAGCAGCACCCGACAGGGGGCAGGAAATGAGCAGTTCTTC. Protein product: CASSTRQGAGNEQFF.

The chain joins TRBV5-1 to TRBJ2-3; 10 bases match TRBD2. V lost 3 bases to trimming and J lost 6 bases; unmatched junction nucleotides: 10. The CDR3 covers 16 residues. The germline V gene encodes CDR1 SGHRS and CDR2 YFSETQ. DNA of the CDR3: TGCGCCAGCAGCTCTTTAGCGGGAGGAGGTGCGGATACGCAGTATTTT. This codes for CASSSLAGGGADTQYF. Looking up the rest from reference TRBV5-1 and TRBJ2-3 gives the full variable domain: KAGVTQTPRYLIKTRGQQVTLSCSPISGHRSVSWYQQTPGQGLQFLFEYFSETQRNKGNFPGRFSGRQFSNSRSEMNVSTLELGDSALYLCASSSLAGGGADTQYFGPGTRLTVL.

This sequence joins TRBV12-5 and TRBJ2-3; weak D call: TRBD2 (6 bases). V was trimmed by 5 bases and J by 4 bases, leaving 19 bases between them. The CDR3 is 16 amino acids. Germline assignment: CDR1 LGHNT and CDR2 FRNRAP. The CDR3 bases are TGTGCTAGTGGTGTCGGGAGCCCGGGGGTATCAGATACGCAGTATTTT. This sequence encodes CASGVGSPGVSDTQYF.

V gene TRBV3-1 (or the pseudogene TRBV3-2) combines with J gene TRBJ2-7; TRBD2 matches 11 bases. CDR3 length: 16 residues. The germline V gene has CDR1 LGHDT and CDR2 YNNKEL (reference sequence). The V gene end was trimmed by 0 bases and the J gene end by 9 bases; junction bases not matched to a gene: 10. As DNA, the CDR3 is TGTGCCAGCAGCCAAGATAGGATAGCGGGAGGGCCTCGGCAGTACTTC. Translation: CASSQDRIAGGPRQYF.

The rearrangement uses TRBV4-1 and TRBJ2-1; D remains unclear. The V and J ends lost 3 bases and 0 bases respectively, with 9 bases between them. This CDR3 contains 15 residues. Germline-derived CDR1 and CDR2 are MGHRA and YSYEKL. DNA of the CDR3: TGCGCCAGCAGCCAGGGCCTTAACTCCTACAATGAGCAGTTCTTC. This sequence encodes CASSQGLNSYNEQFF.

V and J are TRBV5-1 and TRBJ2-7, with D possibly being TRBD2 (5 bases). V was trimmed by 5 bases and J by 4 bases, leaving 19 bases between them. CDR1 and CDR2 (germline): SGHRS, YFSETQ. The CDR3 contains 15 residues. The CDR3 bases are TGCGCCAGCAGTACACGAAAAACGGGGATATACGAGCAGTACGTC. The encoded protein is CASSTRKTGIYEQYV.

The rearrangement links TRBV7-2 to TRBJ2-1; TRBD2 agrees at 10 bases. After removal of 3 bases from V and 6 bases from J, the junction contained 8 bases not matched to a gene. The CDR3 covers 16 residues. The V gene's germline CDR1 is SGHTA and CDR2 FQGNSA. The CDR3 region has the DNA TGTGCCAGCAGCTTGATAAGCGGGAGGGCCCTCAATGAGCAGTTCTTC. It encodes CASSLISGRALNEQFF.

The chain uses TRBV7-9 and TRBJ1-2; possibly TRBD1 for D (6 bases). The CDR3 extends over 14 amino acids. Trimming took off 3 bases at V and 3 bases at J, with 11 bases between the two ends. CDR1 SEHNR and CDR2 FQNEAQ come from the germline V gene (reference sequence). CDR3 sequence (DNA): TGTGCCAGCAGCTTGGCAGGGGCTCACTATGGCTACACCTTC. Translated: CASSLAGAHYGYTF. The full variable domain, with the rest looked up from reference TRBV7-9 and TRBJ1-2, is DTGVSQNPRHKITKRGQNVTFRCDPISEHNRLYWYRQTLGQGPEFLTYFQNEAQLEKSRLLSDRFSAERPKGSFSTLEIQRTEQGDSAMYLCASSLAGAHYGYTFGSGTRLTVV.

J is TRBJ1-1 and V is TRBV5-1, with a possible D match to TRBD1 (5 bases). The CDR3 is made up of 14 amino acids. Trimming pared 5 bases from V and 7 bases from J, leaving 18 bases between. The germline CDR1 and CDR2 sequences are SGHRS and YFSETQ. CDR3 DNA: TGCGCCAGCAGTCGTACCATCCAGGGAGGTGAAGCTTTCTTT. Its translation is CASSRTIQGGEAFF.

The chain's CDR3 is CASSPTGTGSVFGDGYTF. CDR3 sequence (DNA): TGTGCCAGCAGCCCGACCGGGACAGGGTCGGTTTTCGGTGATGGCTACACCTTC. The chain employs TRBV7-9 and TRBJ1-2; 9 bases are shared with TRBD1. Germline values: CDR1 SEHNR, CDR2 FQNEAQ (reference sequence). The length of the CDR3 is 18 residues. V was pared by 5 bases and J by 6 bases, with 19 bases of the junction left unmatched.

The chain recombines TRBV10-3 with TRBJ1-1, with 10 bases matching TRBD1. This CDR3 spans 14 amino acids. V gave up 4 bases and J gave up 3 bases; unmatched junction bases: 2. Germline CDR1 ENHRY, CDR2 SYGVKD. The CDR3 loop reads CAISGQGADTEAFF. As DNA, the CDR3 is TGTGCCATCAGTGGACAGGGGGCAGACACTGAAGCTTTCTTT.

The chain uses TRBV27 and TRBJ2-7; possible D gene TRBD1, 5 bases. The CDR3 is made up of 15 amino acids. V dropped 1 base and J dropped 3 bases, with 13 bases sitting between them. Germline values: CDR1 MNHEY, CDR2 SMNVEV (reference sequence). CDR3 bases: TGTGCCAGCAGTTTATACGCGGCAGGGATCTACGAGCAGTACTTC. Its translation: CASSLYAAGIYEQYF.

This chain connects TRBV5-5 to TRBJ1-5; 8 bases agree with TRBD1. CDR1 is SGHKS and CDR2 is YYEKEE in the germline V gene (reference sequence). The CDR3 extends over 15 amino acids. The ends lost 5 bases at V and 3 bases at J; junction bases unmatched: 7. Written as DNA, the CDR3 is TGTGCCAGCAGGAGCACGGGACAGGTCAATCAGCCCCAGCATTTT. It specifies CASRSTGQVNQPQHF.

The chain employs TRBV6-5 and TRBJ1-3; D uncertain. V gave up 6 bases and J gave up 2 bases, with 14 bases separating them. The CDR3 is 15 amino acids. Germline values: CDR1 MNHEY, CDR2 SVGAGI. CDR3 coding DNA: TGTGCCAGCAGCTCTACCGGTCACCCTGGAAACACCATATATTTT. This codes for CASSSTGHPGNTIYF.

V is TRBV12-5 and J is TRBJ1-5, with no clear D. Germline-derived CDR1 and CDR2 are LGHNT and FRNRAP. The V and J ends lost 3 bases and 5 bases respectively, with 5 bases between them. The CDR3 loop spans 12 amino acids. CDR3 sequence reads: CASGLAHQPQHF. CDR3 nucleotide sequence: TGTGCTAGTGGTTTAGCACATCAGCCCCAGCATTTT.

The chain uses TRBV7-9 and TRBJ1-4; 8 nucleotides agree with TRBD1. CDR3 length equals 16 residues. Germline CDR1 is SEHNR and CDR2 is FQNEAQ (reference sequence). The ends lost 5 bases at V and 4 bases at J; junction bases unmatched: 9. Here the CDR3 reads CASSGGQGGNNEKLFF. For the CDR3, the DNA is TGTGCCAGCAGCGGAGGACAGGGTGGGAATAATGAAAAACTGTTTTTT. The full variable domain, completed using reference TRBV7-9 and TRBJ1-4, is DTGVSQNPRHKITKRGQNVTFRCDPISEHNRLYWYRQTLGQGPEFLTYFQNEAQLEKSRLLSDRFSAERPKGSFSTLEIQRTEQGDSAMYLCASSGGQGGNNEKLFFGSGTQLSVL.

This chain links TRBV14 with TRBJ2-7; D is uncertain. V lost 5 bases and J 2 bases, leaving 4 bases between the germline ends. Germline V gives CDR1 SGHDN, CDR2 FVKESK. The CDR3 totals 11 residues. The CDR3 region is CASSSAYEQYF. The CDR3 DNA reads as TGTGCCAGCAGCTCAGCCTACGAGCAGTACTTC.

The chain joins TRBV30 to TRBJ1-2; D unresolved. CDR3 length: 16 residues. Germline-derived CDR1 and CDR2 are GTSNPN and SVGIG (reference sequence). V dropped 4 bases and J dropped 0 bases, with 18 bases sitting between them. The CDR3 loop reads CAWNTYGRRANYGYTF. The CDR3 DNA follows: TGTGCCTGGAATACATACGGGAGACGCGCTAACTATGGCTACACCTTC.

The V gene is TRBV15, the J gene TRBJ2-7, with D possibly TRBD2 on 6 matching bases. The CDR3 runs 16 residues. CDR1 and CDR2 from the germline V gene are LNHNV and YYDKDF (reference sequence). V gave up 0 bases and J gave up 0 bases, with 12 bases separating them. The DNA for the CDR3 is TGTGCCACCAGCAGAGATGGGGGGACCGGCTCCTACGAGCAGTACTTC. Amino acid sequence: CATSRDGGTGSYEQYF.

This clone was picked up one time. The rearrangement uses TRBV18 and TRBJ2-5; the match to TRBD1 covers 9 bases. Germline loops: CDR1 KGHSH, CDR2 LQKENI. This CDR3 has 15 residues. Losses at the gene ends were 3 bases for V and 7 bases for J; bases not matched to a gene: 9. The CDR3 DNA is TGTGCCAGCTCACCTACGGGACAGGGTAGTGGGACCCAGTACTTC. This sequence encodes CASSPTGQGSGTQYF.

The V gene is TRBV7-9, the J gene TRBJ2-7, with D maybe TRBD2 (5 bases). Between the trimmed V and J ends, which lost 2 bases and 2 bases, there was a span of 10 bases. Germline loops: CDR1 SEHNR, CDR2 FQNEAQ (reference sequence). CDR3 length equals 14 residues. CDR3 coding DNA: TGTGCCAGCAGCTTAAGCCCGGGAACCTACGAGCAGTACTTC. It codes for CASSLSPGTYEQYF.

The chain has TRBV7-8 and TRBJ2-1; 9 bases align to TRBD2. The CDR3 runs 14 residues. J lost 7 bases, V lost 3 bases, and 4 bases had no gene match. The germline CDR1 and CDR2 sequences are SGHVS and FQNEAQ. The CDR3 loop reads CASSFLAGVNEQFF. Here the CDR3 DNA reads TGTGCCAGCAGCTTTTTAGCGGGAGTAAATGAGCAGTTCTTC.

Only a few counts were recorded for this clone. The chain carries TRBV16 and TRBJ1-1, with a weak D call TRBD1 (5 bases). Germline V gene data show CDR1 as KGHSY and CDR2 as FQNENV. Trimming stripped 4 bases from V and 0 bases from J, with 15 bases between. The CDR3 runs 16 residues. The CDR3 loop is CASSRHIQAMNTEAFF. DNA for the CDR3: TGTGCCAGCAGCCGTCACATACAGGCGATGAACACTGAAGCTTTCTTT.

The gene calls are TRBV7-2 and TRBJ1-1; D ambiguous. The CDR3 extends over 15 amino acids. The V gene lost 5 bases and the J gene lost 3 bases, with 16 bases spanning the gap. Per the germline V gene, CDR1 is SGHTA and CDR2 is FQGNSA. This CDR3 reads CASSLRGWVHTEAFF. Written as DNA, the CDR3 is TGTGCCAGCAGCCTCCGGGGTTGGGTCCACACTGAAGCTTTCTTT.